There are many counts of the clone carrying this TCR beta chain. Its antigen is not identified. This sample is part of a study of T cell repertoires in cytomegalovirus infection. Study information: Based on public TCR beta signatures, there were indications of CMV infection and of a matching HLA type. Whole-study results and caveats: The ex vivo response was dominated by HLA-C-restricted CMV-specific TCR beta clonotypes. Frequencies of public TCR beta families were cumulated, and this identified carriers of CMV plus the relevant HLA.

TCRdb called the reads again in MiXCR, with one record for every CDR3 protein. The sample consists of some 280,000 distinct CDR3 sequences, 12% to 15% of them appearing once. The V segment lost 5 bases and the J segment 0 bases; nucleotides outside the gene matches: 7. Germline V gene sequence: CDR1 SGHTA, CDR2 FQGNSA. The CDR3 is made up of 17 amino acids. Sequenced material: PBMCs. The source of this sequence is a human donor in good health (CMV status not recorded). Some clones in this sample may be carry-over from other donors' samples. The chain carries TRBV7-2 and TRBJ2-7; 13 bases are shared with TRBD2. DNA of the CDR3: TGTGCCAGCAGCAGACCGGGACTAGCGGGGACCTCCTACGAGCAGTACTTC. This encodes CASSRPGLAGTSYEQYF. The entire variable domain, with the rest obtained from reference TRBV7-2 and TRBJ2-7, is as follows: GAGVSQSPSNKVTEKGKDVELRCDPISGHTALYWYRQSLGQGLEFLIYFQGNSAPDKSGLPSDRFSAERTGGSVSTLTIQRTQQEDSAVYLCASSRPGLAGTSYEQYFGPGTRLTVT.